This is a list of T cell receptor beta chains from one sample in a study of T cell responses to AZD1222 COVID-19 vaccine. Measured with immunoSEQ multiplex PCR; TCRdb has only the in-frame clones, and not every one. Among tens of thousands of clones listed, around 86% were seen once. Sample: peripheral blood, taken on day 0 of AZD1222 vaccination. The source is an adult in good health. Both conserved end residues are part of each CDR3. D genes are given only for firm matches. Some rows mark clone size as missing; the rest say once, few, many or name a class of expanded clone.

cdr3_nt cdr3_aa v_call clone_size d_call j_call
TGTGCCAGCAGCCTGGGACTAGCTGGGGGTACCGGGGAGCTGTTTTTT CASSLGLAGGTGELFF TRBV13 NA TRBD2 TRBJ2-2
TGTGCCAGCAGTGGCCCGGGCCCTCCTATATGCACCTTC CASSGPGPPICTF TRBV25-1 NA NA TRBJ1-2
TGTGCCAGCAGGGGACAGCTCCACTCTGGAAACACCATATATTTT CASRGQLHSGNTIYF TRBV2 NA TRBD1 TRBJ1-3
TGTGCCTGGACCCGTACAGGGATTTTCGCTGGAAACACCATATATTTT CAWTRTGIFAGNTIYF TRBV30 once NA TRBJ1-3
TGTGCCAGTCGAAAGAGGAACACTGAAGCTTTCTTT CASRKRNTEAFF TRBV19 NA NA TRBJ1-1
TGTGCCAGCAGTCCACCTGGACAGGGTATTCAGTACTTC CASSPPGQGIQYF TRBV6-5 NA TRBD1 TRBJ2-4
TGTGCCAGTAGTCCAGGGGTAGCTGGAAACACCATATATTTT CASSPGVAGNTIYF TRBV19 NA NA TRBJ1-3
TGTGCCAGCAATCCTTGGAGCCAGGGCTACAATGAGCAGTTCTTC CASNPWSQGYNEQFF TRBV13 NA NA TRBJ2-1
TGCGCCAGCAGCTGGGACCAAGTCTATGGCTACACCTTC CASSWDQVYGYTF TRBV5-1 NA NA TRBJ1-2
TGTGCCACCGGACAGGGGTATGTGAGCAATCAGCCCCAGCATTTT CATGQGYVSNQPQHF TRBV15 once TRBD1 TRBJ1-5
TGTGCCAGCAGCCTACAGGGGGCAAATCAGCCCCAGCATTTT CASSLQGANQPQHF TRBV7-9 NA TRBD1 TRBJ1-5
TGTGCCAGCAGCGGGACTAGCGGGAGTTGGAATGAGCAGTTCTTC CASSGTSGSWNEQFF TRBV4-2 NA TRBD2 TRBJ2-1
TGTGCCATCAGTGGAGGGGGTGCCTTGGGCTATGGCTACACCTTC CAISGGGALGYGYTF TRBV10-3 NA NA TRBJ1-2
TGTGCCAGCAGCTTAGTGGTCGGATACAATCAGCCCCAGCATTTT CASSLVVGYNQPQHF TRBV7-8 once NA TRBJ1-5
TGCAGTGCTAGTTCGGGACAGGGCTATGGCTACACCTTC CSASSGQGYGYTF TRBV20-1 NA TRBD1 TRBJ1-2
TGTGCCAGCAGCCAGGGACAGGGTGGTTATGGTGAAAAACTGTTTTTT CASSQGQGGYGEKLFF TRBV7-6 NA TRBD1 TRBJ1-4
TGTGCCAGCTCACCCGGACGGACAGCTTCTAACTATGGCTACACCTTC CASSPGRTASNYGYTF TRBV18 few NA TRBJ1-2
TGTGCCAGTAGTATTCTAGGAGCCTCCTACAATGAGCAGTTCTTC CASSILGASYNEQFF TRBV19 once NA TRBJ2-1
TGCGCCAGCAGCTTGGTATGGAGTGAGCAGTTCTTC CASSLVWSEQFF TRBV5-1 few NA TRBJ2-1
TGTGCCAGCAGCTTAGATGGTGATTCACCCCTCCACTTT CASSLDGDSPLHF TRBV7-9 once NA TRBJ1-6
TGTGCCTGGAGTGTAAATCGGGACTACAATGAGCAGTTCTTC CAWSVNRDYNEQFF TRBV30 NA NA TRBJ2-1
TGTGCCAGCAGCTACGACTCGTCCTACGAGCAGTACTTC CASSYDSSYEQYF TRBV11-3 NA NA TRBJ2-7
TGTGCCAGCATTGATCGGCTTAGCGGTGGATACGAGCAGTACTTC CASIDRLSGGYEQYF TRBV6-1 NA NA TRBJ2-7
TGTGCCAGCAGCCGACAGGGGCTGAACACCGGGGAGCTGTTTTTT CASSRQGLNTGELFF TRBV11-1 NA TRBD1 TRBJ2-2
TGTGCCAGCAGTTTGTATGGAAACTGCACCTTC CASSLYGNCTF TRBV28 NA NA TRBJ1-2
TGTGCCAGCAGCTTAACGCGGACAGGGGGGGCTGAGCAGTTCTTC CASSLTRTGGAEQFF TRBV7-3 NA TRBD1 TRBJ2-1
TGTGCCAGCAGCTACCGGGACAGGGCTAATGAAAAACTGTTTTTT CASSYRDRANEKLFF TRBV4-2 NA TRBD1 TRBJ1-4
TGTGCCAGCAGTACCGGACAAACTAATGAAAAACTGTTTTTT CASSTGQTNEKLFF TRBV6-5 NA NA TRBJ1-4
TGTGCCAGCAGCCAAGATGATGAGGATCAGCCCCAGCATTTT CASSQDDEDQPQHF TRBV3-1/TRBV3-2 NA NA TRBJ1-5
TGTGCCAGCAGTTTTACCGGTGAGCAGTTCTTC CASSFTGEQFF TRBV12-3/TRBV12-4 NA NA TRBJ2-1
TGCGCCAGCAGCCAACAAAGTCAGAAAGAGACCCAGTACTTC CASSQQSQKETQYF TRBV4-1 NA NA TRBJ2-5
TGTGCCAGCAGCTTTGGGGGAAACTACGAGCAGTACTTC CASSFGGNYEQYF TRBV13 NA NA TRBJ2-7
TGTGCCAGCCGAGAAAACACCGGGGAGCTGTTTTTT CASRENTGELFF TRBV12-3/TRBV12-4 NA NA TRBJ2-2
TGTGCCAGCAGCTCTACGAGAGGCACTGAAGCTTTCTTT CASSSTRGTEAFF TRBV27 NA NA TRBJ1-1
TGTGCCAGCAGCTCCCCCGACAGGGTAGACGAGCAGTACTTC CASSSPDRVDEQYF TRBV7-9 NA TRBD1 TRBJ2-7
TGTGCCAGCAGTTACTTCTCGGGGCACAATGAGCAGTTCTTC CASSYFSGHNEQFF TRBV6-2/TRBV6-3 NA NA TRBJ2-1
TGCAGCGTTGAAGTGGACGCAACAGATACGCAGTATTTT CSVEVDATDTQYF TRBV29-1 NA NA TRBJ2-3
TGTGCCAGCAGTTACTCGACTGGGGTTCAAGAGACCCAGTACTTC CASSYSTGVQETQYF TRBV6-5 NA NA TRBJ2-5
TGTGCCAGCAGTGAACTTCAGGGGGAGAATGAAAAACTGTTTTTT CASSELQGENEKLFF TRBV25-1 once TRBD1 TRBJ1-4
TGCGCCAGCAGCTTGGGGGGAGGCGGGACGAAGGCTAACTATGGCTACACCTTC CASSLGGGGTKANYGYTF TRBV5-1 NA NA TRBJ1-2
TGTGCCAGCAGATCAGGGGCTAATGAAAAACTGTTTTTT CASRSGANEKLFF TRBV7-9 NA NA TRBJ1-4
TGTGCCAGCTCAATCATGGATTCGAGTGAAAAACTGTTTTTT CASSIMDSSEKLFF TRBV7-8 few NA TRBJ1-4
TGTGCCAGCAGTTACCTCCGGGACTCCTATAATTCACCCCTCCACTTT CASSYLRDSYNSPLHF TRBV6-5 once NA TRBJ1-6
TGTGCCAGTACCCAAACCACAGAAGCCCAAGAGACCCAGTACTTC CASTQTTEAQETQYF TRBV19 NA NA TRBJ2-5
TGCAGTGCCGACAGTCGGTATGGCTACACCTTC CSADSRYGYTF TRBV20-1 NA NA TRBJ1-2
TGTGCCAGCAGTTGGACGGAAAGCTCCTACGAGCAGTACTTC CASSWTESSYEQYF TRBV6-5 NA NA TRBJ2-7
TGTGCCAGCAGTGATAACCCTGAGGTTCTAGGAAGGGAGACCCAGTACTTC CASSDNPEVLGRETQYF TRBV2 NA NA TRBJ2-5
TGTGCCAGCAGCCTTTCCGGGGCCGGGGAGCTGTTTTTT CASSLSGAGELFF TRBV3-1/TRBV3-2 NA NA TRBJ2-2
TGTGCCACCAGCAGAGTCGACAGAAGAGAGACCCAGTACTTC CATSRVDRRETQYF TRBV15 NA NA TRBJ2-5
TGTGCCAGCTCAACAAGCCTTCTGGGGGCTAACTATGGCTACACCTTC CASSTSLLGANYGYTF TRBV18 NA NA TRBJ1-2
TGTGCCAGCAGCTTAACAGGGGCGGGCACCGGGGAGCTGTTTTTT CASSLTGAGTGELFF TRBV7-9 NA TRBD1 TRBJ2-2
TGTGCCAGCAGCCAAGATCGGTCCAGGGGAAGCTCCTACGAGCAGTACTTC CASSQDRSRGSSYEQYF TRBV4-2 NA NA TRBJ2-7
TGCGCCAGCAGCCAAGCCGAGGGGTATGGCTACACCTTC CASSQAEGYGYTF TRBV4-3 NA NA TRBJ1-2